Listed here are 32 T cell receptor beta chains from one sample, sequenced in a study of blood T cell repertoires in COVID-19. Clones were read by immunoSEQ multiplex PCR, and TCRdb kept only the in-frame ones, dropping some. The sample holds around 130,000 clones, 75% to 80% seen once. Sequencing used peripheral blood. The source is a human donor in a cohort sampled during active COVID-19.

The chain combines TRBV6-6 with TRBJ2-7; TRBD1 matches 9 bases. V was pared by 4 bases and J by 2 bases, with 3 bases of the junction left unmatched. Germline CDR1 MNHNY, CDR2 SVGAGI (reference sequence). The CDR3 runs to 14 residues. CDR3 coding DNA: TGTGCCAGCAGTTCACAGGGGGCGGCCTACGAGCAGTACTTC. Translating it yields CASSSQGAAYEQYF.

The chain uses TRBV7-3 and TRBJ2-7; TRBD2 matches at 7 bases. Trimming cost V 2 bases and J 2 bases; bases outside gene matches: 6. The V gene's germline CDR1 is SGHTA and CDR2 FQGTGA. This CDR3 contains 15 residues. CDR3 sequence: CASSLRAGVPYEQYF. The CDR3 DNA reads TGTGCCAGCAGCTTACGGGCGGGGGTCCCCTACGAGCAGTACTTC. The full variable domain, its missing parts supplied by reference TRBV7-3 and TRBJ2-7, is GAGVSQTPSNKVTEKGKYVELRCDPISGHTALYWYRQSLGQGPEFLIYFQGTGAADDSGLPNDRFFAVRPEGSVSTLKIQRTERGDSAVYLCASSLRAGVPYEQYFGPGTRLTVT.

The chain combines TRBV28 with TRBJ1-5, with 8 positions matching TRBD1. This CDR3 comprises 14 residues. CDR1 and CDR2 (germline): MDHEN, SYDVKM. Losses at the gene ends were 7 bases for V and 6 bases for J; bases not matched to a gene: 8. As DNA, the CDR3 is TGTGCCAGCACCCGGACAGGGAACAGTCAGCCCCAGCATTTT. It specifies CASTRTGNSQPQHF.

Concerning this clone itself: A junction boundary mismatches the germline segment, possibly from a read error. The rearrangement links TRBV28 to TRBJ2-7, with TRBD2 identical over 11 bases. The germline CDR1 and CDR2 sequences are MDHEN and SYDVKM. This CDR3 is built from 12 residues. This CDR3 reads CASSSSGRPSPF. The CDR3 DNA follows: TGTGCCAGCAGTTCTAGCGGGAGGCCTTCTCCCTTC.

CDR3 amino acids: CASSFRSGGYEQYF. CDR3 sequence (DNA): TGTGCCAGCAGCTTCAGGAGCGGAGGGTACGAGCAGTACTTC. V and J are TRBV11-3 and TRBJ2-7, with D possibly matching TRBD2 (6 bases). CDR1 SGHNT and CDR2 YENEEA come from the germline V gene. Trimming removed 3 bases at V and 4 bases at J, with 13 bases between. The CDR3 extends over 14 amino acids.

The CDR3 sequence: CASSEAGGASYGYTF. The CDR3 nucleotides are TGTGCCAGCAGTGAGGCAGGGGGCGCCAGCTATGGCTACACCTTC. The rearrangement links TRBV6-1 to TRBJ1-2; TRBD1 matches 8 bases. Germline V CDR1 and CDR2: MNHNS, SASEGT. After removal of 3 bases from V and 4 bases from J, the junction contained 7 bases not matched to a gene. The CDR3 extends over 15 amino acids.

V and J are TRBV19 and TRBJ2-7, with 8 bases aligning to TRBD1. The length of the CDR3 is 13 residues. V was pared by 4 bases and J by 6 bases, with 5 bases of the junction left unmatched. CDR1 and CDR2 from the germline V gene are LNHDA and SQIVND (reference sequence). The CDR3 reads CASSTQDRVEQYF. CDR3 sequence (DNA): TGTGCCAGTAGTACACAGGACAGGGTCGAGCAGTACTTC.

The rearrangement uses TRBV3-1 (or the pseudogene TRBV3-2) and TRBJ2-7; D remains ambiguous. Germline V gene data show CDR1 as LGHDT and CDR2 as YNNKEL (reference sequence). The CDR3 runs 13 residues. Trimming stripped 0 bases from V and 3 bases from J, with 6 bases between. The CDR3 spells CASSQDRRYEQYF. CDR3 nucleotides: TGTGCCAGCAGCCAAGATCGTCGCTACGAGCAGTACTTC.

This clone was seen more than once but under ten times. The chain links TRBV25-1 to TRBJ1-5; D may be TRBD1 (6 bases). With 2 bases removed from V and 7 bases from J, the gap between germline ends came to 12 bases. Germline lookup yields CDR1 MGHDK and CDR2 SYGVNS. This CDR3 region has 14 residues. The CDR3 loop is CASSETGFGQPQHF. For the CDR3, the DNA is TGTGCCAGCAGTGAAACAGGGTTCGGGCAGCCCCAGCATTTT.

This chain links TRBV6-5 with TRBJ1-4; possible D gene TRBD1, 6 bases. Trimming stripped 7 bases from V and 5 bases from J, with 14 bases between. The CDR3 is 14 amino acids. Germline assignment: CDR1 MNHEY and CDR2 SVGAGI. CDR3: CASTQQGTNEKLFF. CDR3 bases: TGTGCCAGCACCCAACAGGGAACAAATGAAAAACTGTTTTTT.

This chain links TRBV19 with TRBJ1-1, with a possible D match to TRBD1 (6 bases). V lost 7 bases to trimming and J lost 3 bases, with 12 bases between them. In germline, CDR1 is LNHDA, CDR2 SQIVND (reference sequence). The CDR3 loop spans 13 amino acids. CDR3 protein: CASTWGGHTEAFF. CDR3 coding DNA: TGTGCCAGTACCTGGGGGGGGCACACTGAAGCTTTCTTT.

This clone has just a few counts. For the CDR3, the DNA is TGCGCCAGCAGCCTATCCGGAGGCACTGAAGCTTTCTTT. This sequence encodes CASSLSGGTEAFF. V is TRBV5-1 and J is TRBJ1-1; D call uncertain. Trimming stripped 4 bases from V and 4 bases from J, with 11 bases between. This CDR3 is 13 amino acids long. The germline CDR1 and CDR2 sequences are SGHRS and YFSETQ.

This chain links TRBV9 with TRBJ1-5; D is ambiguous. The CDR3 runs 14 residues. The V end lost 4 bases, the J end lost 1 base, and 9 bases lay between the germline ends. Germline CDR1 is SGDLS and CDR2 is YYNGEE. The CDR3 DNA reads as TGTGCCAGCAGCCCCGCGGGGAGCAATCAGCCCCAGCATTTT. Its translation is CASSPAGSNQPQHF.

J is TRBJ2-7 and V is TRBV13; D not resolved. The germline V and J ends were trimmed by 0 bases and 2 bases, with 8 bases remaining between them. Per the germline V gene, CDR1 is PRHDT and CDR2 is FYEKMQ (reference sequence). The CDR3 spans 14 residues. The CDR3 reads CASSLGSSAYEQYF. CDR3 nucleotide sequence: TGTGCCAGCAGCTTAGGGTCCAGTGCCTACGAGCAGTACTTC.

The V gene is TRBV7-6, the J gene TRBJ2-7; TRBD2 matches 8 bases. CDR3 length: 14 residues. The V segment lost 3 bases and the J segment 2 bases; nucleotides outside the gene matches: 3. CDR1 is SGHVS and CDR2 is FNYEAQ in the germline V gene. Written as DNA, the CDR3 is TGTGCCAGCAGCTTCGGCGGGGGGCCCTACGAGCAGTACTTC. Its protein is CASSFGGGPYEQYF.

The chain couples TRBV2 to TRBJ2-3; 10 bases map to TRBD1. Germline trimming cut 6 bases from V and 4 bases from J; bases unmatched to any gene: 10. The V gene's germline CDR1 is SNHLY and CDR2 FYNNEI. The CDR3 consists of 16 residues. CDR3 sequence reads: CASSIDRGRGADTQYF. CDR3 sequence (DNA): TGTGCCAGCAGCATCGACAGGGGGCGAGGGGCAGATACGCAGTATTTT.

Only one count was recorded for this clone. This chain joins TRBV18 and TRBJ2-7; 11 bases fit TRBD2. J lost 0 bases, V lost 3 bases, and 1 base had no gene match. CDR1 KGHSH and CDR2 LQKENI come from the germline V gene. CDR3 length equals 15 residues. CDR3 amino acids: CASSPGTSGSYEQYF. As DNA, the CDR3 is TGTGCCAGCTCACCGGGGACTAGCGGCTCCTACGAGCAGTACTTC. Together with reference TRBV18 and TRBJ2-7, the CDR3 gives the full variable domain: NAGVMQNPRHLVRRRGQEARLRCSPMKGHSHVYWYRQLPEEGLKFMVYLQKENIIDESGMPKERFSAEFPKEGPSILRIQQVVRGDSAAYFCASSPGTSGSYEQYFGPGTRLTVT.

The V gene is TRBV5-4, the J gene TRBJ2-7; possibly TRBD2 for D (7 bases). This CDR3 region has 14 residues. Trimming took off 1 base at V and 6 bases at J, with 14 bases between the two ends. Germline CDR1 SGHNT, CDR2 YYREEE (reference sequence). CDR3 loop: CASSLRGAGGEQYF. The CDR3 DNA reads TGTGCCAGCAGCTTGCGGGGGGCCGGGGGCGAGCAGTACTTC.

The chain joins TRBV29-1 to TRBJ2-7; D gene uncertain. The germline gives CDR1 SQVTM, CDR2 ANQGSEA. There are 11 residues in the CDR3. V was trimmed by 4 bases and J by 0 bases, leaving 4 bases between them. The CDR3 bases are TGCAGCGTTGCAATCTCCTACGAGCAGTACTTC. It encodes CSVAISYEQYF.

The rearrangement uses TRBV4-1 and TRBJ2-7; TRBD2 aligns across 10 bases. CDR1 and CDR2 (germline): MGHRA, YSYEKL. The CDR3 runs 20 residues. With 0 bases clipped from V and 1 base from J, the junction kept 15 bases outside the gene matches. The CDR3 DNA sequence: TGCGCCAGCAGCCAAGATTACGGGGATCCGACTAGCGGGTTTTCCTACGAGCAGTACTTC. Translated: CASSQDYGDPTSGFSYEQYF.

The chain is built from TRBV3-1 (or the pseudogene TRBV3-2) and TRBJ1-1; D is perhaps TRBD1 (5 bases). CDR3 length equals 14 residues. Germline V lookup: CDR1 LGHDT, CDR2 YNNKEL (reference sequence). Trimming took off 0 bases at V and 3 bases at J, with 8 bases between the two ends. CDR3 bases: TGTGCCAGCAGCCAAGACGGGGGAGACACTGAAGCTTTCTTT. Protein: CASSQDGGDTEAFF.

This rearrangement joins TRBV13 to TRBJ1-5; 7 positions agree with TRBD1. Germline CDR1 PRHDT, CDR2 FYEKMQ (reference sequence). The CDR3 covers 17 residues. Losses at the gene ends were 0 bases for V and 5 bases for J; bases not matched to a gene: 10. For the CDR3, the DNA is TGTGCCAGCAGCTTAGGGAGGACGGTTCAGGGGGATCAGCCCCAGCATTTT. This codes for CASSLGRTVQGDQPQHF.

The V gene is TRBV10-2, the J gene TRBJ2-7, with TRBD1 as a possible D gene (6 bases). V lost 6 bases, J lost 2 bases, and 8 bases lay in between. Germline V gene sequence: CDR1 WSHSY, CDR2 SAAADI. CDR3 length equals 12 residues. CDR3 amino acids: CASRDRAYEQYF. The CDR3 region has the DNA TGCGCCAGCAGGGACAGAGCCTACGAGCAGTACTTC.

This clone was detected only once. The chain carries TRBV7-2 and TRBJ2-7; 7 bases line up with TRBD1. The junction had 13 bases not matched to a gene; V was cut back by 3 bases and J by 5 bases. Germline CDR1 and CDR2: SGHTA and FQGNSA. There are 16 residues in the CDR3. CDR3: CASSLIPQGVIDEQYF. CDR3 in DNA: TGTGCCAGCAGCTTGATACCCCAGGGGGTGATAGACGAGCAGTACTTC. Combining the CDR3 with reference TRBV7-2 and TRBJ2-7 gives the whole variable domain GAGVSQSPSNKVTEKGKDVELRCDPISGHTALYWYRQSLGQGLEFLIYFQGNSAPDKSGLPSDRFSAERTGGSVSTLTIQRTQQEDSAVYLCASSLIPQGVIDEQYFGPGTRLTVT.

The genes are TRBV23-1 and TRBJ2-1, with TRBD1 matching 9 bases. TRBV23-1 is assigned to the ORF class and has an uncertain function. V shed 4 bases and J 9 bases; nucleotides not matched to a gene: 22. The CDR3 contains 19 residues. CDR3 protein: CASSRSPSDRGSLNSEQFF. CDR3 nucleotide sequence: TGCGCCAGCAGTCGATCCCCCTCGGACAGGGGCTCTTTGAATAGTGAGCAGTTCTTC.

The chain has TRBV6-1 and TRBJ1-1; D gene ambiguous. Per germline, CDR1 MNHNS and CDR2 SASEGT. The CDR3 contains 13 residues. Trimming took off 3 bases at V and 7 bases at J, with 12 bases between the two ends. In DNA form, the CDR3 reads TGTGCCAGCAGTGAGAACCAAGCCGATGAAGCTTTCTTT. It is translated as CASSENQADEAFF.

CDR3 amino acids: CASGLPGQFAGEQFF. Written as DNA, the CDR3 is TGTGCTAGTGGTTTACCGGGACAGTTCGCAGGTGAGCAGTTCTTC. This rearrangement joins TRBV12-5 to TRBJ2-1; 7 bases fit TRBD1. This CDR3 region has 15 residues. Germline V gene lookup returns CDR1 LGHNT and CDR2 FRNRAP. V lost 3 bases to trimming and J lost 9 bases; unmatched junction nucleotides: 11.

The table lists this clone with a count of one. The CDR3 DNA is TGTGCCAGCAGTAAAGACAGGGATAACACTGAAGCTTTCTTT. Encoded protein: CASSKDRDNTEAFF. The chain joins TRBV2 to TRBJ1-1; the match to TRBD1 covers 7 bases. In germline, CDR1 is SNHLY, CDR2 FYNNEI. This CDR3 has 14 residues. Trimming removed 5 bases from V and 2 bases from J; junction bases left unmatched: 5.

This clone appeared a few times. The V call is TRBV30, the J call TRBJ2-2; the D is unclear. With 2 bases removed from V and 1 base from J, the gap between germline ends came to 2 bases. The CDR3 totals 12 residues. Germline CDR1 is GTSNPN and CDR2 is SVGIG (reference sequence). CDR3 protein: CAWSRNTGELFF. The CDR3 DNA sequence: TGTGCCTGGAGTCGGAACACCGGGGAGCTGTTTTTT.

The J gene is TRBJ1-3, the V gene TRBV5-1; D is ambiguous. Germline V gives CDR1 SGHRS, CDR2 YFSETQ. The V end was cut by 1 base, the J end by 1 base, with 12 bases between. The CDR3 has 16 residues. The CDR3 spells CASSLLGSVSGNTIYF. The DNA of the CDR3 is TGCGCCAGCAGCTTGTTGGGGAGTGTGTCTGGAAACACCATATATTTT.

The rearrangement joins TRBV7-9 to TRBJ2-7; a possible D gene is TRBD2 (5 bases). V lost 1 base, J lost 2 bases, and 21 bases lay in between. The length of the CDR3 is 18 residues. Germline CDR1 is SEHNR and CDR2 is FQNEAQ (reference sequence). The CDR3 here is CASSLEDGLARATYEQYF. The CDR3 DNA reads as TGTGCCAGCAGCTTAGAGGACGGGCTGGCGCGGGCCACCTACGAGCAGTACTTC.

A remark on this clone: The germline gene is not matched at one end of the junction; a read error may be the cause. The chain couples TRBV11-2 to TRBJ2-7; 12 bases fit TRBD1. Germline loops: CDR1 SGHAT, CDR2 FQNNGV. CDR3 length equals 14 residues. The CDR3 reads CASSLDSAGQGADF. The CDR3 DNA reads TGTGCCAGCAGCTTAGATTCCGCGGGACAGGGGGCGGACTTC.